The following is a TCR beta chain sequence with its context. Generated by immunoSEQ multiplex PCR, the TCRdb table keeps only in-frame clones and is missing some. This sample yields approximately 210,000 clones, of which around 90% are seen a single time; approximately 4% belongs to the top ten. These data are taken from a study of blood T cell repertoires in COVID-19. This CDR3 has 12 residues. V lost 9 bases and J 2 bases, leaving 10 bases between the germline ends. Germline V gene lookup returns CDR1 SGHAT and CDR2 FQDESV (reference sequence). Source material: peripheral blood. The rearrangement links TRBV11-1 to TRBJ2-5; D is ambiguous. This TCR derives from a human donor in a cohort sampled during active COVID-19. The CDR3 here is CASARIQETQYF. The CDR3 DNA follows: TGTGCCAGTGCGAGGATACAAGAGACCCAGTACTTC.